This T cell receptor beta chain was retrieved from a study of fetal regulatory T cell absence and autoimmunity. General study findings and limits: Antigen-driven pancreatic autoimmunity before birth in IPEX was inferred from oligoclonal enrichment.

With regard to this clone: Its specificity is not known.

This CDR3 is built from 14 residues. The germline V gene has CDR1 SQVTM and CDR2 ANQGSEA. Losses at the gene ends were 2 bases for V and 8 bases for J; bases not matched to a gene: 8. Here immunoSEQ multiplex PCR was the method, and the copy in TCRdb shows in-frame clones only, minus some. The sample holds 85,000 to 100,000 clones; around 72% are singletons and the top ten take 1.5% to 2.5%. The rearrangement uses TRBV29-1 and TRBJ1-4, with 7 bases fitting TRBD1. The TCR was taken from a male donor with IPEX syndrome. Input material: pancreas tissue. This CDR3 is CSVERAGGDEKLFF. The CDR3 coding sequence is TGCAGCGTTGAAAGAGCAGGGGGTGACGAAAAACTGTTTTTT.